This TCR beta chain is from a study of immune evolution from preneoplasia to lung adenocarcinoma. Study summary: HLA loss of heterozygosity: around 6.5% AIS, about 14% MIA, roughly 35% ADC, none AAH.

The data were produced by immunoSEQ multiplex PCR, yet TCRdb's version contains in-frame clones alone and is incomplete. The profile shows about 750 clones, roughly 80% of them singletons. Histologic diagnosis was independently verified by two lung pathologists. On this clone: No antigen is known for it.

Study findings and constraints: Top clone share appeared to fall from AAH through AIS, MIA, adenocarcinoma.

This CDR3 comprises 16 residues. Deletions cut 5 bases from V and 6 bases from J, with 19 bases between. CDR1 and CDR2 (germline): MDHEN, SYDVKM. Sequenced: FFPE atypical adenomatous hyperplasia tissue from the lung. Subset described: atypical adenomatous hyperplasia (AAH), lung preneoplasia. This sequence was found in a person between 65 and 79 years old with lung adenocarcinoma. V is TRBV28 and J is TRBJ2-2; D may be TRBD2 (5 bases). CDR3 in DNA: TGTGCCAGCAGTACCACAACTAGTGCCCCTCCCGGGGAGCTGTTTTTT. It specifies CASSTTTSAPPGELFF.